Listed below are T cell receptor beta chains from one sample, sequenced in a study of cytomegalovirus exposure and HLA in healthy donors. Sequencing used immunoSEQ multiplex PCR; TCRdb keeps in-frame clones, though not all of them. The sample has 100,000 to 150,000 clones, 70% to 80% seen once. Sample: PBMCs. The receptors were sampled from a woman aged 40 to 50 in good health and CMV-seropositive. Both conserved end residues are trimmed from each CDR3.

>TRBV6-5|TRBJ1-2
ASSYIRTGGNYGYT
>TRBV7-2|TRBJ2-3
ASSPLPGTDTQY
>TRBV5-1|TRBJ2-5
ASSQAPVETQY
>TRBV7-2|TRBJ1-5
ASSFQAGSNQPQH
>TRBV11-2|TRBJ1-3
ASSHGGAGNTIY
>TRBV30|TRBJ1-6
AGGQGPDNSPLH
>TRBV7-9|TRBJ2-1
ASSSTAGRGSPHNEQF
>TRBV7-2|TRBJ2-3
ASSSQTGTGGTQY
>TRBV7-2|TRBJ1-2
ASSLSQDPGGYT
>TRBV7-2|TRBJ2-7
ASSLGTSGRTVSYEQY
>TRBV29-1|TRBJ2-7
SVKASSNEQY
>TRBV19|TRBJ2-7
ASSISSGEPYEQY
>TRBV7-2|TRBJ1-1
ASSLTGSRNTEAF
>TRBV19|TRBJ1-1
ASSILTSVNTEAF
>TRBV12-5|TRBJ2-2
ASGSGTRGIGSVTGELF
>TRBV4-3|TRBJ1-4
ASSQGTGGRREKLF
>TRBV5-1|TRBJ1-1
ASSPRGWTEAF
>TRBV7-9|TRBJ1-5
ASSLGQFNQPQH
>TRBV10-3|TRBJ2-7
AILASEGEQY
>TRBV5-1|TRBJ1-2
ASSPAQGEGYT
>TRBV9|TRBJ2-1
ASSGSSYNEQF
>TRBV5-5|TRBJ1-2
ASSRDRELGYT